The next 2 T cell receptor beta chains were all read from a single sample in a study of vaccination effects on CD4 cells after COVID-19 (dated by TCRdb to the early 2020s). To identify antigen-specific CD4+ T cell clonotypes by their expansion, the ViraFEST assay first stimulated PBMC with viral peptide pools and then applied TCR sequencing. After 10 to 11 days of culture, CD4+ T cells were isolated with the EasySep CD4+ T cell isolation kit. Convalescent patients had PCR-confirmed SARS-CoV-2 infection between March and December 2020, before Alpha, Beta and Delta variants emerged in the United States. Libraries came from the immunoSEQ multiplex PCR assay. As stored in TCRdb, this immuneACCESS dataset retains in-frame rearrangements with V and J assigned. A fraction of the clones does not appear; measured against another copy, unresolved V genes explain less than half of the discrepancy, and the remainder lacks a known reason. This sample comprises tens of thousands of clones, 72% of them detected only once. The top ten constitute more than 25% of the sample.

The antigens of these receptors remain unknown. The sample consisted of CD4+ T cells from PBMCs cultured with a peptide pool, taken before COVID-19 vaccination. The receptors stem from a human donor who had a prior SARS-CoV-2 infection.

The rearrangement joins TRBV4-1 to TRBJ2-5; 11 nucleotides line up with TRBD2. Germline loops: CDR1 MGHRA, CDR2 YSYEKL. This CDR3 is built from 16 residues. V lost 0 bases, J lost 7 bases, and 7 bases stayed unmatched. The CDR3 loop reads CASSQDIGLAGGTQYF. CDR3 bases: TGCGCCAGCAGCCAAGATATCGGGCTAGCGGGGGGGACCCAGTACTTC.

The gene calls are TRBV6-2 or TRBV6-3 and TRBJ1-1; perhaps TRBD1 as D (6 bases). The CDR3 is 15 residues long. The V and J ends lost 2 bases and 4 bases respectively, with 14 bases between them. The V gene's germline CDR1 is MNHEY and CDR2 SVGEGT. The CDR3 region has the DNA TGTGCCAGCAGTTACGATGTGGCCAGGGGCACTGAAGCTTTCTTT. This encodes CASSYDVARGTEAFF.